A single sample is the source of the 3 T cell receptor beta chains below, sequenced in a study of regulatory T cells in long-lasting Graves disease. Arm-PCR of CDR3 regions with iRepertoire HTBI primers generated TCR beta libraries. Each CDR3 protein is one row after TCRdb ran MiXCR on the multiplex PCR reads. Of a few hundred thousand distinct CDR3 sequences listed, over 9.5% are singletons. Time point denoted: newly diagnosed GD, antithyroid drugs for less than 3 months. With RNA extracted from PBMCs as input, the TCR library was made. These data also featured in a second study, about T cells in Graves' hyperthyroidism and ophthalmopathy.

The sample here was peripheral blood mononuclear cells (PBMCs), taken at new diagnosis, from a patient treated with antithyroid drugs. The receptors were sampled from a woman aged 18 to 35 with Graves disease.

This clonotype occurred many times. The rearrangement uses TRBV13 and TRBJ1-3; unclear D gene. Trimming left V 0 bases short and J 0 bases short, with 9 bases between. CDR1 PRHDT and CDR2 FYEKMQ come from the germline V gene (reference sequence). This CDR3 region has 16 residues. CDR3 sequence (DNA): TGTGCCAGCAGCTTAGGTTGGGTGAGCTCTGGAAACACCATATATTTT. This codes for CASSLGWVSSGNTIYF.

This clonotype has a count of ten or more. The gene calls are TRBV6-2 or TRBV6-3 and TRBJ2-7, with 8 bases that match TRBD1. The CDR3 has 13 amino acids. The germline V gene has CDR1 MNHEY and CDR2 SVGEGT. V lost 2 bases, J lost 9 bases, and 6 bases stayed unmatched. DNA for the CDR3: TGTGCCAGCAGTTACGTGGGCGGGACAGGGCAGTACTTC. Protein: CASSYVGGTGQYF.

This clonotype was found a few times. The rearrangement joins TRBV12-3 or TRBV12-4 to TRBJ2-1; 9 bases are shared with TRBD1. The CDR3 spans 12 residues. The CDR3 region is CATQGAVNEQFF. The CDR3 DNA sequence: TGTGCAACACAGGGGGCTGTGAATGAGCAGTTCTTC.